The 22 T cell receptor beta chains presented below share a single source sample, sequenced in a study of blood T cell repertoires in COVID-19. Assay used: immunoSEQ multiplex PCR; TCRdb lists only in-frame clones, some missing. The sample comprises 200,000 to 300,000 clones, roughly 79% of which are singletons, and 7.5% rests with the top ten. Source material: peripheral blood. These receptors came from a woman of 80 years or more with COVID-19, enrolled during active disease.

The gene calls are TRBV7-2 and TRBJ1-3; 7 nucleotides match TRBD1. The trim removed 4 bases at V and 4 bases at J, leaving 4 bases unmatched. Germline lookup yields CDR1 SGHTA and CDR2 FQGNSA. CDR3 size: 14 residues. CDR3 sequence: CASSSTGSGNTIYF. The CDR3 nucleotides read TGTGCCAGCAGCTCGACAGGGTCCGGAAACACCATATATTTT.

V gene TRBV7-2 combines with J gene TRBJ2-7; 7 nucleotides align to TRBD1. In germline, CDR1 is SGHTA, CDR2 FQGNSA. The CDR3 contains 15 residues. With 5 bases clipped from V and 2 bases from J, the junction kept 9 bases outside the gene matches. The chain's CDR3 is CASSPSRDRTYEQYF. As DNA, the CDR3 is TGTGCCAGCAGCCCTAGCCGGGACAGAACCTACGAGCAGTACTTC.

J is TRBJ2-6 and V is TRBV6-2 or TRBV6-3; D possibly corresponds to TRBD2 (5 bases). Germline CDR1 is MNHEY and CDR2 is SVGEGT. Trimming left V 0 bases short and J 4 bases short, with 25 bases between. This CDR3 comprises 21 residues. The CDR3: CASSYSRGLSFGVYGANVLTF. CDR3 nucleotide sequence: TGTGCCAGCAGTTACTCGAGAGGTCTGTCGTTCGGGGTTTACGGGGCCAACGTCCTGACTTTC.

The V gene is TRBV7-2, the J gene TRBJ1-2; 7 nucleotides agree with TRBD1. The V and J ends lost 5 bases and 6 bases, in that order; junction bases with no gene match: 9. Germline V gives CDR1 SGHTA, CDR2 FQGNSA. The CDR3 consists of 14 residues. CDR3 DNA: TGTGCCAGCAGCCCCCCGGGTAGGGGGCATGGCTACACCTTC. It translates to CASSPPGRGHGYTF.

This sequence joins TRBV6-2 or TRBV6-3 and TRBJ1-5; 7 nucleotides agree with TRBD1. Germline lookup yields CDR1 MNHEY and CDR2 SVGEGT. The CDR3 has 16 residues. The trim removed 6 bases at V and 2 bases at J, leaving 10 bases unmatched. The CDR3 protein is CASSHRDRVGNQPQHF. In DNA form, the CDR3 reads TGTGCCAGCAGCCACCGTGACAGGGTAGGCAATCAGCCCCAGCATTTT.

This clone was detected once. The chain employs TRBV9 and TRBJ2-3; the D gene is possibly TRBD2 (9 bases). Trimming left V 3 bases short and J 0 bases short, with 20 bases between. Germline-derived CDR1 and CDR2 are SGDLS and YYNGEE. The CDR3 is 18 residues long. The DNA for the CDR3 is TGTGCCAGCAGCGCACAGGGGGGACTAGCCATGAGCACAGATACGCAGTATTTT. Its translation: CASSAQGGLAMSTDTQYF.

The CDR3 reads CASSQAGKVTYEQYF. The CDR3 DNA reads TGTGCCAGCAGCCAAGCCGGGAAGGTGACCTACGAGCAGTACTTC. V usage is TRBV3-1 (or the pseudogene TRBV3-2) and J usage is TRBJ2-7, with D perhaps TRBD2 (5 bases). The germline gives CDR1 LGHDT, CDR2 YNNKEL (reference sequence). V lost 1 base, J lost 2 bases, and 12 bases lay in between. The CDR3 runs 15 residues.

The V gene is TRBV4-2, the J gene TRBJ2-3; 12 bases agree with TRBD2. With 3 bases clipped from V and 0 bases from J, the junction kept 16 bases outside the gene matches. The CDR3 is made up of 21 amino acids. Per germline, CDR1 LGHNA and CDR2 YNFKEQ. This chain's CDR3 is CASSHLLRAASGGASTDTQYF. As DNA, the CDR3 is TGTGCCAGCAGCCACCTACTGCGGGCGGCTAGCGGGGGGGCTAGCACAGATACGCAGTATTTT.

J is TRBJ2-7 and V is TRBV7-2; tentatively, D is TRBD1 (6 bases). The germline CDR1 and CDR2 sequences are SGHTA and FQGNSA. CDR3 length: 13 residues. V lost 8 bases to trimming and J lost 0 bases, with 11 bases between them. DNA for the CDR3: TGTGCCAGCCGGACAGCGAGCTCCTACGAGCAGTACTTC. It is translated as CASRTASSYEQYF.

This clone was found a few times. V usage is TRBV9 and J usage is TRBJ1-2, with TRBD1 matching over 8 bases. The CDR3 runs 16 residues. Trimming at V came to 0 bases and at J to 1 base, leaving 5 bases not matched to a gene. The germline V gene has CDR1 SGDLS and CDR2 YYNGEE. The CDR3: CASSVGGQGFNYGYTF. DNA for the CDR3: TGTGCCAGCAGCGTAGGCGGACAGGGATTTAACTATGGCTACACCTTC.

The V call is TRBV7-2, the J call TRBJ2-3; 7 bases match TRBD2. The ends lost 1 base at V and 4 bases at J; junction bases unmatched: 8. The CDR3 has 16 amino acids. Germline V gene lookup returns CDR1 SGHTA and CDR2 FQGNSA. CDR3 nucleotide sequence: TGTGCCAGCAGCTTAGGCGGGAGTATTTCCCCAGATACGCAGTATTTT. It yields the protein CASSLGGSISPDTQYF.

This rearrangement joins TRBV27 to TRBJ1-2; possibly TRBD1 for D (6 bases). Germline V gene sequence: CDR1 MNHEY, CDR2 SMNVEV (reference sequence). The V gene lost 5 bases and the J gene lost 6 bases, with 19 bases spanning the gap. The CDR3 length is 15 residues. The CDR3 region is CASSPRTEGVNGYTF. CDR3 bases: TGTGCCAGCAGTCCGCGGACAGAGGGGGTTAATGGCTACACCTTC.

This chain joins TRBV9 and TRBJ1-1; 8 positions match TRBD1. The V and J ends lost 0 bases and 4 bases, in that order; junction bases with no gene match: 8. CDR3 length equals 16 residues. Germline V lookup: CDR1 SGDLS, CDR2 YYNGEE. In DNA, the CDR3 is TGTGCCAGCAGCGTAGACCAGGGGGCTATGGGCACTGAAGCTTTCTTT. The encoded protein is CASSVDQGAMGTEAFF.

The rearrangement links TRBV7-3 to TRBJ1-1; D not certain. The germline gives CDR1 SGHTA, CDR2 FQGTGA. The V end lost 6 bases, the J end lost 5 bases, and 19 bases lay between the germline ends. The CDR3 contains 15 residues. The CDR3 here is CASRNPEGGGTEAFF. The DNA of the CDR3 is TGTGCCAGCAGAAATCCGGAGGGCGGCGGGACTGAAGCTTTCTTT.

This chain joins TRBV7-9 and TRBJ1-1, with TRBD1 matching over 7 bases. Germline V CDR1 and CDR2: SEHNR, FQNEAQ (reference sequence). CDR3 length equals 15 residues. V dropped 1 base and J dropped 10; count of bases not matched to a gene: 12. The CDR3 DNA reads TGTGCCAGCAGCTTAGTTGAATCAGGGGGATGGGGAGCTTTCTTT. The encoded protein is CASSLVESGGWGAFF. Full variable domain (missing parts from reference TRBV7-9 and TRBJ1-1): DTGVSQNPRHKITKRGQNVTFRCDPISEHNRLYWYRQTLGQGPEFLTYFQNEAQLEKSRLLSDRFSAERPKGSFSTLEIQRTEQGDSAMYLCASSLVESGGWGAFFGQGTRLTVV.

This clone was recorded only once. This chain connects TRBV28 to TRBJ1-5, with 7 positions matching TRBD1. Germline-derived CDR1 and CDR2 are MDHEN and SYDVKM. This CDR3 has 12 residues. J was trimmed by 8 bases and V by 4 bases; bases with no gene match: 2. The CDR3 reads CASSSGGKPQHF. DNA of the CDR3: TGTGCCAGCAGTTCAGGGGGGAAGCCCCAGCATTTT.

The rearrangement joins TRBV7-2 to TRBJ2-7, with 7 bases fitting TRBD2. The CDR3 has 14 residues. Trimming took 5 bases from V and 4 from J; bases not matched to a gene: 8. CDR1 and CDR2 (germline): SGHTA, FQGNSA. CDR3 loop: CASSRSGTQYEQYF. The CDR3 DNA is TGTGCCAGCAGCAGAAGCGGGACCCAGTACGAGCAGTACTTC.

The DNA for the CDR3 is TGTGCCAGCAGCGGACAGGGCTTCGCGACCCAGTACTTC. Translated: CASSGQGFATQYF. This chain joins TRBV9 and TRBJ2-5, with 7 bases fitting TRBD1. Trimming took 3 bases from V and 7 from J; bases not matched to a gene: 6. The CDR3 length is 13 residues. Germline V CDR1 and CDR2: SGDLS, YYNGEE.

The chain recombines TRBV29-1 with TRBJ2-7, with 11 nucleotides matching TRBD1. Germline V gene data show CDR1 as SQVTM and CDR2 as ANQGSEA. This CDR3 contains 15 residues. Trimming at V came to 7 bases and at J to 3 bases, leaving 11 bases not matched to a gene. The CDR3 bases are TGCAGCGGGACTGCCGGGACAGGGGGGAACTACGAGCAGTACTTC. It encodes CSGTAGTGGNYEQYF.

The chain uses TRBV20-1 and TRBJ2-1; 12 positions agree with TRBD2. After removal of 3 bases from V and 9 bases from J, the junction contained 6 bases not matched to a gene. Per germline, CDR1 DFQATT and CDR2 SNEGSKA (reference sequence). The CDR3 runs to 14 residues. CDR3 region: CSASRTSGKSEQFF. CDR3 coding DNA: TGCAGTGCTAGTCGGACTAGCGGGAAGAGTGAGCAGTTCTTC.

The CDR3 loop is CASSTSGGRNTGELFF. CDR3 DNA: TGTGCCAGCAGCACTAGCGGGGGCCGTAACACCGGGGAGCTGTTTTTT. The chain joins TRBV4-2 to TRBJ2-2; 11 nucleotides match TRBD2. CDR1 LGHNA and CDR2 YNFKEQ come from the germline V gene. This CDR3 has 16 amino acids. With 5 bases clipped from V and 2 bases from J, the junction kept 4 bases outside the gene matches.

This clone was observed a few times. The chain links TRBV3-1 (or the pseudogene TRBV3-2) to TRBJ1-1; D uncertain. The CDR3 covers 14 residues. Germline CDR1 is LGHDT and CDR2 is YNNKEL (reference sequence). V shed 1 base and J shed 7 bases, with 13 bases lying between them. The CDR3: CASSQGPGFGEAFF. For the CDR3, the DNA is TGTGCCAGCAGCCAAGGGCCGGGGTTCGGTGAAGCTTTCTTT.